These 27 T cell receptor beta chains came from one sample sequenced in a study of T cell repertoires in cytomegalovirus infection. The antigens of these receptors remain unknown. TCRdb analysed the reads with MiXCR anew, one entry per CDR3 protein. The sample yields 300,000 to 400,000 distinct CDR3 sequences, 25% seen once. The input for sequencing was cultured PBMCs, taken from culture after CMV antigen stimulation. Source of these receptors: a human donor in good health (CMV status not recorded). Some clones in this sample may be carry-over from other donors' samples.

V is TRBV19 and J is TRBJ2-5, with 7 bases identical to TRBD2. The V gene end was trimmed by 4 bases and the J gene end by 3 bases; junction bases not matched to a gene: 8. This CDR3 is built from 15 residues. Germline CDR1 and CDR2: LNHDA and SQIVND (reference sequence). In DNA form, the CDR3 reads TGTGCCAGTAGTACGGCCCTTCTAGCGGAAGAGACCCAGTACTTC. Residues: CASSTALLAEETQYF. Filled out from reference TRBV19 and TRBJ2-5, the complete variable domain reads DGGITQSPKYLFRKEGQNVTLSCEQNLNHDAMYWYRQDPGQGLRLIYYSQIVNDFQKGDIAEGYSVSREKKESFPLTVTSAQKNPTAFYLCASSTALLAEETQYFGPGTRLLVL.

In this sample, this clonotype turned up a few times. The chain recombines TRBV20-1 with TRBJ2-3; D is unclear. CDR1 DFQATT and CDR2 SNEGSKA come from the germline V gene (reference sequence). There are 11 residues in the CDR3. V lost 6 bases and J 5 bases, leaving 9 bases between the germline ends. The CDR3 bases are TGCAGTGCCAGTCATAGAGATACGCAGTATTTT. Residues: CSASHRDTQYF.

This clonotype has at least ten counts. The CDR3 DNA reads as TGTGCCAGCAGCCCTTTAGCGGGAGGGCGGGGCTACGAGCAGTACTTC. This codes for CASSPLAGGRGYEQYF. V usage is TRBV7-2 and J usage is TRBJ2-7, with TRBD2 identical over 11 bases. The CDR3 is 16 residues long. V lost 5 bases to trimming and J lost 3 bases; unmatched junction nucleotides: 9. The germline V gene has CDR1 SGHTA and CDR2 FQGNSA.

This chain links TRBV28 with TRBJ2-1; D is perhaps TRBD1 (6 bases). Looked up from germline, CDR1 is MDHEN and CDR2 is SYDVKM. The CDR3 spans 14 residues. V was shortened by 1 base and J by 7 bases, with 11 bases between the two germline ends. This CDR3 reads CASSLSGVDNEQFF. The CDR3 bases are TGTGCCAGCAGTTTATCAGGGGTTGATAATGAGCAGTTCTTC.

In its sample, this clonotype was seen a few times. The CDR3: CASSLLGTGDGYTF. CDR3 coding DNA: TGTGCCAGCAGCTTACTCGGGACAGGGGATGGCTACACCTTC. This sequence joins TRBV7-9 and TRBJ1-2; 10 positions match TRBD1. CDR3 length equals 14 residues. Per germline, CDR1 SEHNR and CDR2 FQNEAQ (reference sequence). Trimming took 2 bases from V and 6 from J; bases not matched to a gene: 3. The complete variable domain, with remaining parts taken from reference TRBV7-9 and TRBJ1-2, reads DTGVSQNPRHKITKRGQNVTFRCDPISEHNRLYWYRQTLGQGPEFLTYFQNEAQLEKSRLLSDRFSAERPKGSFSTLEIQRTEQGDSAMYLCASSLLGTGDGYTFGSGTRLTVV.

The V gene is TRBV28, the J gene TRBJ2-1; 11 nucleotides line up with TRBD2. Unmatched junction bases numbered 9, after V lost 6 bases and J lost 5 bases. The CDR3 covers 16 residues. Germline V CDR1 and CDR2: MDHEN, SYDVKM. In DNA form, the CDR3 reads TGTGCCAGCAGCGCTGCGACTAGCGGGACTCACAATGAGCAGTTCTTC. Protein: CASSAATSGTHNEQFF.

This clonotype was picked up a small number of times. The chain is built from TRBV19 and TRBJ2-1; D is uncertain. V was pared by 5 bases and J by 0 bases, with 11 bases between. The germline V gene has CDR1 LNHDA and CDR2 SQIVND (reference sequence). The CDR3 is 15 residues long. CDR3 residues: CASSPRVGSYNEQFF. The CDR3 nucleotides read TGTGCCAGTAGTCCCCGAGTGGGCTCCTACAATGAGCAGTTCTTC. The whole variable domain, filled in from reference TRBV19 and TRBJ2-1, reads DGGITQSPKYLFRKEGQNVTLSCEQNLNHDAMYWYRQDPGQGLRLIYYSQIVNDFQKGDIAEGYSVSREKKESFPLTVTSAQKNPTAFYLCASSPRVGSYNEQFFGPGTRLTVL.

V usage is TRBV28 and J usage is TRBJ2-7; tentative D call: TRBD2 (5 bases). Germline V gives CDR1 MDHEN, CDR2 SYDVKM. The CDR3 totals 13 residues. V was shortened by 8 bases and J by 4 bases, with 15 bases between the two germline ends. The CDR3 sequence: CASSPWGAYEQYF. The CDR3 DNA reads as TGTGCCAGCTCTCCCTGGGGAGCATACGAGCAGTACTTC. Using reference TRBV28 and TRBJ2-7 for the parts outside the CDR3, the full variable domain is DVKVTQSSRYLVKRTGEKVFLECVQDMDHENMFWYRQDPGLGLRLIYFSYDVKMKEKGDIPEGYSVSREKKERFSLILESASTNQTSMYLCASSPWGAYEQYFGPGTRLTVT.

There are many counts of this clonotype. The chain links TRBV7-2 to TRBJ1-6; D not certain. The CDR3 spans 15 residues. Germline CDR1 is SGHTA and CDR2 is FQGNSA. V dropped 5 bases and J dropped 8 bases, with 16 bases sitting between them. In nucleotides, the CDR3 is TGTGCCAGCAGCCCTGGGCTGGGCTCGTATTCACCCCTCCACTTT. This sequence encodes CASSPGLGSYSPLHF.

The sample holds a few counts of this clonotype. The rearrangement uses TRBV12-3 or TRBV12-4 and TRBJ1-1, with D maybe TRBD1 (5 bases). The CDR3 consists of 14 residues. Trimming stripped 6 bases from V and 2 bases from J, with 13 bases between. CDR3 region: CASRVEGINTEAFF. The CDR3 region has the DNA TGTGCCAGCAGAGTGGAGGGGATAAACACTGAAGCTTTCTTT.

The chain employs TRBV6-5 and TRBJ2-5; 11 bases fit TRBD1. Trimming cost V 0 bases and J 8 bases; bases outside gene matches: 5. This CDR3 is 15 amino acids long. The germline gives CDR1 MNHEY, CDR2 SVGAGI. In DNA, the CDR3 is TGTGCCAGCAGTTACTCCGGGACAGGGGGTCCCACCCAGTACTTC. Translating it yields CASSYSGTGGPTQYF.

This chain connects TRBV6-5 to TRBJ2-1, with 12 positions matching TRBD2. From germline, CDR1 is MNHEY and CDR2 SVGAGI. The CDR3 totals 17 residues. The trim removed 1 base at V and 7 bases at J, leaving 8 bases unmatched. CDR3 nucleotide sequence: TGTGCCAGCAGTTACTTTCTAGCGGGAGGGCCTCCGAATGAGCAGTTCTTC. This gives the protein CASSYFLAGGPPNEQFF.

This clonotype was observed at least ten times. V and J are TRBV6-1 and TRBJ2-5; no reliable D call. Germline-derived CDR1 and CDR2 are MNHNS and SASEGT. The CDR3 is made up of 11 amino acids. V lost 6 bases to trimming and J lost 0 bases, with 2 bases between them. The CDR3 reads CASSNQETQYF. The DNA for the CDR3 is TGTGCCAGCAGCAACCAAGAGACCCAGTACTTC.

CDR3 nucleotides: TGTGCCAGTAAGGGGCAGGGGGGCTATGGCTACACCTTC. Encoded protein: CASKGQGGYGYTF. V is TRBV19 and J is TRBJ1-2; 7 nucleotides align to TRBD1. The germline V gene has CDR1 LNHDA and CDR2 SQIVND (reference sequence). Trimming removed 7 bases from V and 4 bases from J; junction bases left unmatched: 6. This CDR3 is built from 13 residues.

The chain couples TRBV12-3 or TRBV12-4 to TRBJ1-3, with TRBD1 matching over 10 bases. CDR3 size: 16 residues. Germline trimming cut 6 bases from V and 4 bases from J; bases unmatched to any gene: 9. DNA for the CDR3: TGTGCCAGCAGCCGCTGGACAGGGGGTGTCGGAAACACCATATATTTT. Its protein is CASSRWTGGVGNTIYF.

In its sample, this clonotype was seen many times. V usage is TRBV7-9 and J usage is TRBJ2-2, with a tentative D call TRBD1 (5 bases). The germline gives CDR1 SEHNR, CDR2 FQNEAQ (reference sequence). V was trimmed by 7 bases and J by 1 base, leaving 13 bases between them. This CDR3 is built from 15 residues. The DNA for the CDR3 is TGTGCCAGCAAACTTTTGCAGGGGAACACCGGGGAGCTGTTTTTT. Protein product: CASKLLQGNTGELFF.

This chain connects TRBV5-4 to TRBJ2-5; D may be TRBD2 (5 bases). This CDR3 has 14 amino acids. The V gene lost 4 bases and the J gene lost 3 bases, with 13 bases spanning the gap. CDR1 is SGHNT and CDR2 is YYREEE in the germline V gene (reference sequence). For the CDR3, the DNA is TGTGCCAGCAGCACCGGGGAGAGAAAAGAGACCCAGTACTTC. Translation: CASSTGERKETQYF.

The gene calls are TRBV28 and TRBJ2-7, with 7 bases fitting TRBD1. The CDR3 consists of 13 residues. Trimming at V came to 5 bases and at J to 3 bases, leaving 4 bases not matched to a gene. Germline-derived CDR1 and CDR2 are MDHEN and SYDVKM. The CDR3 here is CASSPPGGYEQYF. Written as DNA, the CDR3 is TGTGCCAGCAGTCCCCCAGGGGGCTACGAGCAGTACTTC.

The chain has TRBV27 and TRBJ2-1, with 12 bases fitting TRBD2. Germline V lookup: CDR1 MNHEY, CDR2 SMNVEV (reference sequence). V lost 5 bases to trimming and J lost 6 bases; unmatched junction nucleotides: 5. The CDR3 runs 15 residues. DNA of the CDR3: TGTGCCAGCAGTCCCCTAGCGGGGGGGGTCAATGAGCAGTTCTTC. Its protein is CASSPLAGGVNEQFF.

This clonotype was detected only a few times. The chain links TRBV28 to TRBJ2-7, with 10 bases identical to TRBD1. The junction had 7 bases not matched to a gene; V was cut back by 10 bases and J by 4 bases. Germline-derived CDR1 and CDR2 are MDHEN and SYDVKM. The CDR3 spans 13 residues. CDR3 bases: TGTGCCATCCCCGGGACAGGGGCTTACGAGCAGTACTTC. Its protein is CAIPGTGAYEQYF. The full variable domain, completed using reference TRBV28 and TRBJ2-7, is DVKVTQSSRYLVKRTGEKVFLECVQDMDHENMFWYRQDPGLGLRLIYFSYDVKMKEKGDIPEGYSVSREKKERFSLILESASTNQTSMYLCAIPGTGAYEQYFGPGTRLTVT.

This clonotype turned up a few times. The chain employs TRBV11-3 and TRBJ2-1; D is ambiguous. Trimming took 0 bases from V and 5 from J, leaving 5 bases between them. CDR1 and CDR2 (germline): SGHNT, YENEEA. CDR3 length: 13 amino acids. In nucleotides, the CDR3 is TGTGCCAGCAGCTTAGACGCCAACAATGAGCAGTTCTTC. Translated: CASSLDANNEQFF.

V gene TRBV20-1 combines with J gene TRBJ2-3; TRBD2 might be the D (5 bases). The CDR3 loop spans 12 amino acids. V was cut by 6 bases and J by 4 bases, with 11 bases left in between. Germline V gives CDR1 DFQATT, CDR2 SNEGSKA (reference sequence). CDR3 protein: CSAIEGSDTQYF. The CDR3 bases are TGCAGTGCCATTGAGGGCTCAGATACGCAGTATTTT.

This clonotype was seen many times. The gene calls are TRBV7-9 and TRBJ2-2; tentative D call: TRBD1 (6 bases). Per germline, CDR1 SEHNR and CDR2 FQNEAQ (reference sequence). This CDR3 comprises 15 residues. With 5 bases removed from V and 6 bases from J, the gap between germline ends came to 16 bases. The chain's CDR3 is CASSQNQGSAGELFF. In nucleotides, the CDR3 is TGTGCCAGCAGCCAGAACCAGGGGAGCGCCGGGGAGCTGTTTTTT.

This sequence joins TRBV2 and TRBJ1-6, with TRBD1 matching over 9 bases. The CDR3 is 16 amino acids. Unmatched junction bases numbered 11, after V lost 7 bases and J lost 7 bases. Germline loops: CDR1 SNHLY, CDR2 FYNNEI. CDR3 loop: CASIPTWTGVNSPLHF. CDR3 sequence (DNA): TGTGCCAGCATCCCGACCTGGACAGGGGTGAATTCACCCCTCCACTTT.

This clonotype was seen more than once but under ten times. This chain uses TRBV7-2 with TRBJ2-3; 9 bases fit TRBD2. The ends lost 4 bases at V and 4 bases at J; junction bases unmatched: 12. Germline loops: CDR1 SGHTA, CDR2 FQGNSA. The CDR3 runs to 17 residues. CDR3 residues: CASSWPGLAGTPDTQYF. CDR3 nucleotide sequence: TGTGCCAGCAGCTGGCCTGGTCTAGCGGGAACCCCAGATACGCAGTATTTT.

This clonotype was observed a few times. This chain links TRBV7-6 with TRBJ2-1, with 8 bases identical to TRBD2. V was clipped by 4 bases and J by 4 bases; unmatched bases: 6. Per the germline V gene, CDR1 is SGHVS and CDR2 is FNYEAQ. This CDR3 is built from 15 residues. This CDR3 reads CASSSGLARYNEQFF. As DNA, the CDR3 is TGTGCCAGCAGCTCAGGACTAGCCCGTTACAATGAGCAGTTCTTC.

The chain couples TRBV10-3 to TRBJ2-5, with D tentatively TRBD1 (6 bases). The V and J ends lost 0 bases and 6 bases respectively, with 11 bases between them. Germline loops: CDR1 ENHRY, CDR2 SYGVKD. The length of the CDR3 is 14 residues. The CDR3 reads CAISESPGVKTQYF. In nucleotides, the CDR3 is TGTGCCATCAGTGAGTCTCCAGGGGTAAAGACCCAGTACTTC.